This T cell receptor (beta chain) was observed in a study of blood T cell repertoires in COVID-19. Study processing details: Cell counts per sample came from amplifying reference gene primers. Assay: immunoSEQ multiplex PCR; the TCRdb copy retains only in-frame clones and omits some. V and J calls and clone size are as listed in that table; D and trimming were resolved from the DNA. The sample lists roughly 410,000 clones; about nine tenths were seen once. V lost 5 bases and J lost 5; bases outside the gene matches: 8. The CDR3 is 15 residues long. Germline V CDR1 and CDR2: MNHEY, SVGAGI. This clonotype was sampled from a woman aged 40 to 50 with COVID-19, enrolled during active disease. The V and J genes are TRBV6-5 and TRBJ2-1; 8 positions agree with TRBD2. The sequencing sample was made of peripheral blood. The CDR3 DNA sequence: TGTGCCAGCAGTCAACTAGCGGTCAAGGACAATGAGCAGTTCTTC. This translates into CASSQLAVKDNEQFF.